What follows is one TCR beta chain and its context. In TCRdb, the RT-PCR reads were re-called with MiXCR into one record per CDR3 protein. This sample has about 700,000 distinct CDR3 sequences; 14% occur once, and the top ten carry roughly 3.6%. The length of the CDR3 is 13 residues. The trim removed 5 bases at V and 3 bases at J, leaving 6 bases unmatched. Looked up from germline, CDR1 is DFQATT and CDR2 is SNEGSKA (reference sequence). This chain joins TRBV20-1 and TRBJ1-1, with TRBD1 matching 7 bases. Sample: memory CD4+ T cells from blood. The clonotype was recovered from a female donor in good health, serving as a healthy control. The CDR3 loop reads CSADYRGHTEAFF. CDR3 in DNA: TGCAGTGCTGATTATAGGGGGCACACTGAAGCTTTCTTT.